This T cell receptor (beta chain) appears in the sequencing data of a study of blood T cell repertoires in COVID-19. J lost 1 base, V lost 0 bases, and 7 bases had no gene match. Germline V gives CDR1 LGHNA, CDR2 YNFKEQ. This CDR3 is 17 amino acids long. The table came from immunoSEQ multiplex PCR; TCRdb's copy has only in-frame clones and leaves some out. The data contain a few hundred thousand clones, roughly 85% of them singletons. This clonotype was sampled from a man aged 25 to 45 who had recovered from COVID-19. Sequenced material: PBMCs or T cells enriched from blood (not recorded which). This chain uses TRBV4-2 with TRBJ1-1; 8 bases fit TRBD1. CDR3 in amino acids: CASSQDLGGTGNTEAFF. CDR3 sequence (DNA): TGTGCCAGCAGCCAAGATCTGGGCGGGACAGGGAACACTGAAGCTTTCTTT.